The T cell receptor (beta chain) described here comes from a study of blood T cell repertoires in COVID-19. Authors' processing steps: The authors estimated nucleated cell counts from reference gene primer amplification. Only in-frame clones appear in the TCRdb table, and some are missing; sequencing was by immunoSEQ multiplex PCR. V, J and clone size are taken as reported in that table, and D and trimming were inferred from the DNA itself. The top ten hold around 12% of the sample, which has 280,000 or so clones, about nine tenths seen once. V dropped 0 bases and J dropped 2 bases, with 11 bases sitting between them. This CDR3 comprises 15 residues. Germline V gene lookup returns CDR1 LGHNA and CDR2 YSLEER.

Sequenced material: peripheral blood. The receptor was derived from a woman aged 55-69 years with acute or convalescent COVID-19. J is TRBJ2-7 and V is TRBV4-3, with a weak D call TRBD2 (5 bases). The CDR3 loop is CASSQEGRGTYEQYF. In nucleotides, the CDR3 is TGCGCCAGCAGCCAAGAAGGCCGGGGAACCTACGAGCAGTACTTC.